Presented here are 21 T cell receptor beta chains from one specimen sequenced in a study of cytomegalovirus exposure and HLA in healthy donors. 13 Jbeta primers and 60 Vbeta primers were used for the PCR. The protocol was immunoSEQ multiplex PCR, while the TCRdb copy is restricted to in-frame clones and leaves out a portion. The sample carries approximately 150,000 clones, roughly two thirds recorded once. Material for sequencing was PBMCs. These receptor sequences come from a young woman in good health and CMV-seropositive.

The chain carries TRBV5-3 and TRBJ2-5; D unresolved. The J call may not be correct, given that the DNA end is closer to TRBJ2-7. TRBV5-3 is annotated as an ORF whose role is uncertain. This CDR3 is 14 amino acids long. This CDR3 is CARSLSPQDYEQYF. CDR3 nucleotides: TGTGCCAGAAGCTTGTCCCCGCAAGATTACGAGCAGTACTTC.

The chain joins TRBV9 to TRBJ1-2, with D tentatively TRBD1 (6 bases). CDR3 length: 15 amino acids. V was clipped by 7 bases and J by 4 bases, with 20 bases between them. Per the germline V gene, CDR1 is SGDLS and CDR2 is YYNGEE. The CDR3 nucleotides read TGTGCCAGCGGAGGGGGAGGGACGGGGGGCTATGGCTACACCTTC. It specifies CASGGGGTGGYGYTF.

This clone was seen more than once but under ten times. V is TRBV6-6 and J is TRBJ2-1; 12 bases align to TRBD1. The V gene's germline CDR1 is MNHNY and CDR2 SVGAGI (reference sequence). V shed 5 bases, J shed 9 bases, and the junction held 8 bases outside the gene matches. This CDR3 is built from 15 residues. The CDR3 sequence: CASSKGQGAGGEQFF. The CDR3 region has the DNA TGTGCCAGCAGTAAGGGACAGGGGGCCGGGGGTGAGCAGTTCTTC.

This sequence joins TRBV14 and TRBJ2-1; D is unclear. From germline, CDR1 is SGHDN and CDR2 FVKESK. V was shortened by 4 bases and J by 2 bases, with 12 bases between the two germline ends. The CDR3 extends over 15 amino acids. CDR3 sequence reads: CASSPYRSPYNEQFF. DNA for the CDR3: TGTGCCAGCAGCCCCTACCGTAGCCCCTACAATGAGCAGTTCTTC.

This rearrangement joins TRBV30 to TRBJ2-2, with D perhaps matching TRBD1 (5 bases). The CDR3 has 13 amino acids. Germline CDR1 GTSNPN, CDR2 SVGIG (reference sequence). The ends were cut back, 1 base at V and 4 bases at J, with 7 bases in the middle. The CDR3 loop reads CAWSDRITGELFF. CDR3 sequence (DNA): TGTGCCTGGAGTGACAGGATCACCGGGGAGCTGTTTTTT.

The CDR3 is CASSLLGAATEYEQYF. The CDR3 DNA reads TGTGCCAGCAGCTTACTTGGGGCCGCAACCGAATACGAGCAGTACTTC. V is TRBV7-8 and J is TRBJ2-7; perhaps TRBD1 as D (5 bases). CDR1 is SGHVS, CDR2 FQNEAQ, per germline. V was shortened by 2 bases and J by 4 bases, with 18 bases between the two germline ends. CDR3 length equals 16 residues.

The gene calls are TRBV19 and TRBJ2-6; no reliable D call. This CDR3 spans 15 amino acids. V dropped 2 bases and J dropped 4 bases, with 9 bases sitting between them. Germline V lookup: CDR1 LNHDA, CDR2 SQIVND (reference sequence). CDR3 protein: CASSIRPVGANVLTF. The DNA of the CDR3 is TGTGCCAGTAGTATACGCCCGGTAGGGGCCAACGTCCTGACTTTC.

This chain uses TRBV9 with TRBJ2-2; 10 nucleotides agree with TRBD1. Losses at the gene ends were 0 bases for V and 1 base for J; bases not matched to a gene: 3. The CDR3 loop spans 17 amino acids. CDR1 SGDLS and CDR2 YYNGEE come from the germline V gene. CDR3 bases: TGTGCCAGCAGCGTAGCTAGGGACAGGGGGAACACCGGGGAGCTGTTTTTT. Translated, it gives CASSVARDRGNTGELFF.

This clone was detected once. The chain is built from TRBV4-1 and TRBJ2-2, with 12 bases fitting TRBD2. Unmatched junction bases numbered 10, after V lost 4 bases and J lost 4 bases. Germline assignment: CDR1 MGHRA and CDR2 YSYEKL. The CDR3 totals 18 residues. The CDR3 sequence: CASSRTSGGHLLTGELFF. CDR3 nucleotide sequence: TGCGCCAGCAGCCGTACTAGCGGGGGGCATTTACTCACCGGGGAGCTGTTTTTT.

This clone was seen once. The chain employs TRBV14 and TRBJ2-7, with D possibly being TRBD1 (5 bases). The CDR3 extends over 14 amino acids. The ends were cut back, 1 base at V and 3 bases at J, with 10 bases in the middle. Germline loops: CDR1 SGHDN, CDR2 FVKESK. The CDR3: CASSQGPRVYEQYF. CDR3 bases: TGTGCCAGCAGCCAAGGACCCAGGGTCTACGAGCAGTACTTC.

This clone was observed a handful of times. The CDR3 coding sequence is TGTGCCAGCAACCGGGGGGGTAGGGCCACTGAAGCTTTCTTT. It is translated as CASNRGGRATEAFF. V usage is TRBV6-1 and J usage is TRBJ1-1; weak D call: TRBD1 (5 bases). The V end lost 7 bases, the J end lost 4 bases, and 16 bases lay between the germline ends. This CDR3 comprises 14 residues. The germline V gene has CDR1 MNHNS and CDR2 SASEGT.

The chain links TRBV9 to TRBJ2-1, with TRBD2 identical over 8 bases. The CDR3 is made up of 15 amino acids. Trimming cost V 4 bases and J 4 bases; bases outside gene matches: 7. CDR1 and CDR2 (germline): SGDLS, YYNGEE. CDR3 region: CASSPQLAAYNEQFF. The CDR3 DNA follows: TGTGCCAGCAGCCCCCAACTAGCGGCATACAATGAGCAGTTCTTC. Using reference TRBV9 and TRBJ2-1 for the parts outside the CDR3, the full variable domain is DSGVTQTPKHLITATGQRVTLRCSPRSGDLSVYWYQQSLDQGLQFLIQYYNGEERAKGNILERFSAQQFPDLHSELNLSSLELGDSALYFCASSPQLAAYNEQFFGPGTRLTVL.

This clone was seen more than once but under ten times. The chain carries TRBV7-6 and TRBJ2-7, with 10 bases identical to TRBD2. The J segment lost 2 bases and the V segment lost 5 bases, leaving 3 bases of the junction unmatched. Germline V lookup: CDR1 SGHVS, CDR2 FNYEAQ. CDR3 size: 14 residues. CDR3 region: CASSPSGGAYEQYF. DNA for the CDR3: TGTGCCAGCAGCCCGAGCGGGGGGGCCTACGAGCAGTACTTC.

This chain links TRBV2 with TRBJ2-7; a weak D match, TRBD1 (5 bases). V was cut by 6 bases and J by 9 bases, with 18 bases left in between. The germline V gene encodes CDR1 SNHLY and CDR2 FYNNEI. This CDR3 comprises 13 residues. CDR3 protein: CASRRGQGALQYF. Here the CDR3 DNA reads TGTGCCAGCAGGCGTGGACAAGGGGCTCTGCAGTACTTC.

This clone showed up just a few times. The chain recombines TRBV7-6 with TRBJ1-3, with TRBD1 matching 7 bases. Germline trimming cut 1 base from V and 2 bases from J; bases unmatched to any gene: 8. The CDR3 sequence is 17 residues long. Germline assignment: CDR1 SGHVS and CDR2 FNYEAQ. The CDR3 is CASSLGTDRVAGNTIYF. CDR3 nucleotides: TGTGCCAGCAGCTTAGGGACCGACAGGGTGGCTGGAAACACCATATATTTT.

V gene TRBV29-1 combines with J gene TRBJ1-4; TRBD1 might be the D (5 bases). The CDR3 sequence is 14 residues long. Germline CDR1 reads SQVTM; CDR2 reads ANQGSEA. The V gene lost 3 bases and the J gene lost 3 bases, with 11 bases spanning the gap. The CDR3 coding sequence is TGCAGCGTTGACAGACAGTCGCCTAATGAAAAACTGTTTTTT. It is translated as CSVDRQSPNEKLFF.

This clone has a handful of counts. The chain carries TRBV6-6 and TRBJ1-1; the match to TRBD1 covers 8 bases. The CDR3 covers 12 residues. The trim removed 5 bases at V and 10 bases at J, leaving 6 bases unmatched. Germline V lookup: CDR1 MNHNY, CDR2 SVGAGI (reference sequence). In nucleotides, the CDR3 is TGTGCCAGCAGTCCGGACAGGGTGGGAGCTTTCTTT. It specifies CASSPDRVGAFF.

CDR3 bases: TGTGCCAGTAGTTCTACAGGGGGCAGATATCAATCACCCCTCCACTTT. Protein: CASSSTGGRYQSPLHF. The rearrangement joins TRBV19 to TRBJ1-6, with 9 bases lining up with TRBD1. Germline CDR1 reads LNHDA; CDR2 reads SQIVND (reference sequence). This CDR3 spans 16 amino acids. With 5 bases clipped from V and 10 bases from J, the junction kept 12 bases outside the gene matches.

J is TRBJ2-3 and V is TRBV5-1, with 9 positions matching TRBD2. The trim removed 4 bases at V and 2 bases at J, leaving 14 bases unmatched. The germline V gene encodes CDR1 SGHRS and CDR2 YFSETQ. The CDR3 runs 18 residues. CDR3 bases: TGCGCCAGCAGCCCTAGCGGGGCTTTAGCGCGAATCACAGATACGCAGTATTTT. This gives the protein CASSPSGALARITDTQYF.

The CDR3 is CASSRTTGGRYEQYF. The CDR3 coding sequence is TGTGCCAGCAGCCGGACAACAGGGGGGCGGTACGAGCAGTACTTC. The genes are TRBV7-9 and TRBJ2-7; 8 bases are shared with TRBD1. V lost 5 bases to trimming and J lost 4 bases; unmatched junction nucleotides: 10. The CDR3 length is 15 residues. Germline V CDR1 and CDR2: SEHNR, FQNEAQ (reference sequence).

CDR3 DNA sequence: TGCGCCAGCAGCTTGGGCGGGTTTAATCAGCCCCAGCATTTT. Translating gives CASSLGGFNQPQHF. The chain uses TRBV5-1 and TRBJ1-5; D is ambiguous. V was pared by 0 bases and J by 4 bases, with 8 bases between. Germline CDR1 SGHRS, CDR2 YFSETQ. The CDR3 runs to 14 residues.